This TCR beta chain was sequenced for a study of CD8+CD57+ T cells in acquired aplastic anemia. Overall study context: The mean DNA yield obtained from sorted CD4+ and CD8+ cells came to approximately 3 ug. CD4+ cells from healthy donors averaged around 9.9 million reads.

Study results and limitations: Simpson's diversity of CD8+ cells was not significantly different in patients compared with controls. The study identified roughly 29 CD8+ CDR3 sequences shared by patients and controls.

TCR beta VDJ and CDR3 were profiled, and genomic DNA was the template. TCRdb processed the reads anew with MiXCR; each CDR3 protein has one entry. Of some 130,000 distinct CDR3 sequences in the sample, 41% are singletons; the top ten hold 7.5% to 9.5%. The trim removed 7 bases at V and 2 bases at J, leaving 12 bases unmatched. CDR3 length: 17 amino acids. On this clonotype itself: The antigen is not known.

The V gene is TRBV12-3 or TRBV12-4, the J gene TRBJ2-7; 12 bases map to TRBD1. The TCR originated in a human donor in good health, serving as a control. The specimen sequenced was sorted CD4+, CD8+, or CD8+CD57+ T cells (not recorded which) from PBMCs. This CDR3 reads CASNPGQGAKGAYEQYF. The CDR3 coding sequence is TGTGCCAGCAACCCGGGACAGGGGGCAAAAGGGGCCTACGAGCAGTACTTC.